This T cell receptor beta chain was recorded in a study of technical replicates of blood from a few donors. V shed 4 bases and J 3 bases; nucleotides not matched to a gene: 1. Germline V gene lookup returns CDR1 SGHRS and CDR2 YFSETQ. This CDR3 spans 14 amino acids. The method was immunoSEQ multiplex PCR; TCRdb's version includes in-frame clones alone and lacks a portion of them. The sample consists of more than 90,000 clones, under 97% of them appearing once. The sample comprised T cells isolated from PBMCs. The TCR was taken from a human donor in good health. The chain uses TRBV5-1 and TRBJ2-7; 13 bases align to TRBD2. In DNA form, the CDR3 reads TGCGCCAGCAGCCGGACTAGCGGGAGCTACGAGCAGTACTTC. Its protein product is CASSRTSGSYEQYF.